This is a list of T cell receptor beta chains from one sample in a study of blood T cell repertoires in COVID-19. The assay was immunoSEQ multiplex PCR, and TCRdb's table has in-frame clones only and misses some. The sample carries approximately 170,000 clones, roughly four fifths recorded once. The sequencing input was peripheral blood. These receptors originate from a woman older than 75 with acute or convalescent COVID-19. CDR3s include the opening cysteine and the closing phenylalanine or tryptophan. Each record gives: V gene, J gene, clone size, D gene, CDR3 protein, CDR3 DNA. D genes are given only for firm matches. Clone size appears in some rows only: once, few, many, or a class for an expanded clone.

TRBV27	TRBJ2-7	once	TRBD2	CASSLSHSGSLSEQYF	TGTGCCAGCAGTTTATCACACAGCGGGAGCTTAAGCGAGCAGTACTTC
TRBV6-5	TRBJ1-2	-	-	CASKRSVNYGYTF	TGTGCCAGCAAGAGGTCCGTTAACTATGGCTACACCTTC
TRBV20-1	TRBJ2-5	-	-	CSAGGSETQYF	TGCAGCGCTGGGGGCTCTGAGACCCAGTACTTC
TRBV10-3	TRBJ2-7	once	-	CAAGWRIHEQYF	TGTGCGGCTGGGTGGAGGATCCACGAGCAGTACTTC
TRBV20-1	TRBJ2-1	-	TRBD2	CSASGLVRGSYNEQFF	TGCAGTGCTAGTGGACTAGTTAGGGGCTCCTACAATGAGCAGTTCTTC
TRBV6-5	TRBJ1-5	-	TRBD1	CASRPGQSNQPQHF	TGTGCCAGCAGACCGGGACAGAGCAATCAGCCCCAGCATTTT
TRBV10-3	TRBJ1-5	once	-	CATQQGDGQPQHF	TGTGCCACCCAACAGGGCGACGGTCAGCCCCAGCATTTT
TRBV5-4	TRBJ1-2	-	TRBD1	CASSFGQGTYGYTF	TGTGCCAGCAGTTTCGGACAGGGTACCTATGGCTACACCTTC
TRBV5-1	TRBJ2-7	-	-	CASSLAVSGQGSYEQYF	TGCGCCAGCAGCTTGGCAGTTAGCGGGCAGGGGTCCTACGAGCAGTACTTC
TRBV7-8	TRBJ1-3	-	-	CASSHRDTGNTIYF	TGTGCCAGCAGCCACAGGGATACTGGAAACACCATATATTTT
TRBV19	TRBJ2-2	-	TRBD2	CASSARLAGGNTGELFF	TGTGCCAGTAGTGCGCGACTAGCGGGAGGGAACACCGGGGAGCTGTTTTTT
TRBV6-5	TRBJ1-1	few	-	CASTGDMNTEAFF	TGTGCCAGCACGGGAGACATGAACACTGAAGCTTTCTTT
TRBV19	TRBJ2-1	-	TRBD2	CASSPMGGNEQFF	TGTGCCAGTAGTCCGATGGGGGGGAATGAGCAGTTCTTC
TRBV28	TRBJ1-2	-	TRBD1	CATRNGQGDYGYTF	TGTGCCACCAGGAACGGACAGGGGGACTATGGCTACACCTTC
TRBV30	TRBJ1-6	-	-	CAWSGGGSNNSPLHF	TGTGCCTGGAGTGGCGGGGGTTCGAATAATTCACCCCTCCACTTT
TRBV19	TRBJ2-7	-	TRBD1	CASSIQGASGEQYF	TGTGCCAGTAGCATACAGGGGGCATCGGGCGAGCAGTACTTC
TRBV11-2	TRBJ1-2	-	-	CASSEGGGAVYGYTF	TGTGCCAGCAGCGAAGGTGGGGGGGCAGTCTATGGCTACACCTTC
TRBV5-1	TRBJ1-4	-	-	CASSLAWGVGEKLFF	TGCGCCAGCAGCTTGGCCTGGGGGGTAGGCGAAAAACTGTTTTTT
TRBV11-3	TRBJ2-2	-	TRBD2	CASSATSGRTGELFF	TGTGCCAGCAGCGCAACTAGCGGAAGAACCGGGGAGCTGTTTTTT
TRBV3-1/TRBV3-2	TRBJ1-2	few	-	CASSQPGQPHYGYTF	TGTGCCAGCAGCCAACCCGGACAGCCCCACTATGGCTACACCTTC
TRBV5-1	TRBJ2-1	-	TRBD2	CASSLAGGVNNEQFF	TGCGCCAGCAGCTTAGCGGGAGGGGTTAACAATGAGCAGTTCTTC
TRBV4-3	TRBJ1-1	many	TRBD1	CASSQEDRETEAFF	TGCGCCAGCAGCCAAGAAGACAGGGAGACTGAAGCTTTCTTT
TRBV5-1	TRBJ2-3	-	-	CASSSETSTADTQYF	TGCGCCAGCAGCTCTGAAACTAGCACAGCAGATACGCAGTATTTT
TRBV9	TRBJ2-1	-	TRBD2	CASSPQRGGLGEQFF	TGTGCCAGCAGCCCCCAGCGGGGGGGCCTCGGTGAGCAGTTCTTC
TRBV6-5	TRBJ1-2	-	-	CASRRTARDGYTF	TGTGCCAGCCGCCGGACAGCGAGGGATGGCTACACCTTC
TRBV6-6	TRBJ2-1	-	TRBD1	CASSRGDRGKPYNEQFF	TGTGCCAGCAGTCGCGGCGACAGGGGGAAACCCTACAATGAGCAGTTCTTC
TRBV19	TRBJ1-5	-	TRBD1	CASSIGQGEGSNQPQHF	TGTGCCAGTAGTATCGGACAGGGGGAGGGTAGCAATCAGCCCCAGCATTTT
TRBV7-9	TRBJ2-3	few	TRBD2	CASSLSSGGTDTQYF	TGTGCCAGCAGCTTGTCTAGCGGGGGGACAGATACGCAGTATTTT
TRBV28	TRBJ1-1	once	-	CASTVVMNTEAFF	TGTGCCAGCACCGTTGTTATGAACACTGAAGCTTTCTTT
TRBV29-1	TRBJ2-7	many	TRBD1	CSVVGTGGREQYF	TGCAGCGTTGTTGGGACAGGGGGCCGCGAGCAGTACTTC
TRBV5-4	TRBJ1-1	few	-	CASSLVGGRYTEAFF	TGTGCCAGCAGCTTGGTGGGGGGGAGGTACACTGAAGCTTTCTTT
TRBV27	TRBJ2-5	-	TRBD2	CASGLAAQETQYF	TGTGCCAGCGGACTAGCGGCACAAGAGACCCAGTACTTC
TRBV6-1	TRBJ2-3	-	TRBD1	CASKIGTVTDTQYF	TGTGCCAGCAAAATCGGGACAGTCACAGATACGCAGTATTTT
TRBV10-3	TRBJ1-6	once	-	CAISGREPYNSPLHF	TGTGCCATCAGTGGAAGAGAGCCCTATAATTCACCCCTCCACTTT
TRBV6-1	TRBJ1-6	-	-	CASSEGRAYNSPLHF	TGTGCCAGCAGTGAAGGCAGGGCCTATAATTCACCCCTCCACTTT
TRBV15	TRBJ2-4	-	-	CATSRDLGQINIQYF	TGTGCCACCAGCAGAGATCTCGGACAGATAAACATTCAGTACTTC